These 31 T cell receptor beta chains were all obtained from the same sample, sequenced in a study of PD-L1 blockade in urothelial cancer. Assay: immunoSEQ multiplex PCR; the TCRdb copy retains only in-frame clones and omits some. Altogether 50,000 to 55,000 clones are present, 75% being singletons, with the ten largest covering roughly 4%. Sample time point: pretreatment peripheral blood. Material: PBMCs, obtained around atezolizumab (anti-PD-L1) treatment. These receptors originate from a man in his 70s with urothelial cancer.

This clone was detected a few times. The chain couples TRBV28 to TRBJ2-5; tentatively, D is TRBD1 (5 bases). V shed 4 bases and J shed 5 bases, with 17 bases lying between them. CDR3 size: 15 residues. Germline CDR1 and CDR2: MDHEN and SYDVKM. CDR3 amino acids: CASSSPGAARETQYF. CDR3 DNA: TGTGCCAGCAGTTCACCTGGGGCAGCGCGGGAGACCCAGTACTTC.

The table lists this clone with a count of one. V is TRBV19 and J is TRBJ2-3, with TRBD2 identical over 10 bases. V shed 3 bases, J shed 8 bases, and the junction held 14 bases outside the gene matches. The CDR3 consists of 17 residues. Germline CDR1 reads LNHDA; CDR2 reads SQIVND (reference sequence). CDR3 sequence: CASSMLAGAAVSGTQYF. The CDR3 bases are TGTGCCAGTAGTATGCTAGCGGGGGCCGCAGTCTCGGGTACGCAGTATTTT.

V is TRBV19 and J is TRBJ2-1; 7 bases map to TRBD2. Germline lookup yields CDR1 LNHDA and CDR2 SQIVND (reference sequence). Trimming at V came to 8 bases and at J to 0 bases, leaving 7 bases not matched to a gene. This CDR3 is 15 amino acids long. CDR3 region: CASSVGGVSYNEQFF. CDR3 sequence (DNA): TGTGCCAGTTCGGTGGGGGGGGTCTCCTACAATGAGCAGTTCTTC.

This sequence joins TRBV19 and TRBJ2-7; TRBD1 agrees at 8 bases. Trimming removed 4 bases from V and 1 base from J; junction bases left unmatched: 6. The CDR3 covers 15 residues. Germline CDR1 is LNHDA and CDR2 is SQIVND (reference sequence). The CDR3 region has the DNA TGTGCCAGTAGTACCCGGAGGACAGGGTCCTACGAGCAGTACTTC. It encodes CASSTRRTGSYEQYF.

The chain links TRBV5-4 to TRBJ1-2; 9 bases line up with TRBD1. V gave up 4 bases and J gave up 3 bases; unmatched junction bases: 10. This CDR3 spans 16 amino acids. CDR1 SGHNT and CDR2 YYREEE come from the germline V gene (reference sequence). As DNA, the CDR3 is TGTGCCAGCAGCCAAGGCGGGACAGGGCCCTACTATGGCTACACCTTC. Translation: CASSQGGTGPYYGYTF. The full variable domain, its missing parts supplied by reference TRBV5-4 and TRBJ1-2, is ETGVTQSPTHLIKTRGQQVTLRCSSQSGHNTVSWYQQALGQGPQFIFQYYREEENGRGNFPPRFSGLQFPNYSSELNVNALELDDSALYLCASSQGGTGPYYGYTFGSGTRLTVV.

CDR3 nucleotide sequence: TGTGCCAGTAGACTACCGGGACAGGGGAAAACTGAAGCTTTCTTT. It specifies CASRLPGQGKTEAFF. V is TRBV19 and J is TRBJ1-1; 10 bases fit TRBD1. Germline V lookup: CDR1 LNHDA, CDR2 SQIVND (reference sequence). This CDR3 spans 15 amino acids. V trimming: 6 bases; J trimming: 5 bases; junction bases outside the gene matches: 9.

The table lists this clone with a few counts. As DNA, the CDR3 is TGTGCCAGCAGTTTCCTTGGGACGGGGGGCTACGAGCAGTACTTC. It codes for CASSFLGTGGYEQYF. The chain links TRBV28 to TRBJ2-7; 7 bases match TRBD2. Looked up from germline, CDR1 is MDHEN and CDR2 is SYDVKM. This CDR3 has 15 residues. The ends lost 3 bases at V and 3 bases at J; junction bases unmatched: 8.

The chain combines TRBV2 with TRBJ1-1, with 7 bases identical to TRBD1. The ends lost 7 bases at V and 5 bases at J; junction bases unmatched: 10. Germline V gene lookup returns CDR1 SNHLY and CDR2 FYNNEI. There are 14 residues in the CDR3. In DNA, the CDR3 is TGTGCCAGCATGAACAGGGGATTGTGGACTGAAGCTTTCTTT. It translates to CASMNRGLWTEAFF. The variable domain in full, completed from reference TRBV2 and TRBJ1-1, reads EPEVTQTPSHQVTQMGQEVILRCVPISNHLYFYWYRQILGQKVEFLVSFYNNEISEKSEIFDDQFSVERPDGSNFTLKIRSTKLEDSAMYFCASMNRGLWTEAFFGQGTRLTVV.

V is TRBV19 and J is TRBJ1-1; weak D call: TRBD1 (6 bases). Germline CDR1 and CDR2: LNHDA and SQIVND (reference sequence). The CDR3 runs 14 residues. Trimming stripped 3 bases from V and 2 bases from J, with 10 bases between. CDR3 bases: TGTGCCAGTAGTATCGGGGGGGCAAACACTGAAGCTTTCTTT. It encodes CASSIGGANTEAFF.

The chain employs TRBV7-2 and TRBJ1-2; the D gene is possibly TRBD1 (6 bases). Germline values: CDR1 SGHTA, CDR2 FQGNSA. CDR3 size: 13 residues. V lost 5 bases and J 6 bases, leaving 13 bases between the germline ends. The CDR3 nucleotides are TGTGCCAGCAGCCAGGACAGATTAAATGGCTACACCTTC. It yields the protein CASSQDRLNGYTF.

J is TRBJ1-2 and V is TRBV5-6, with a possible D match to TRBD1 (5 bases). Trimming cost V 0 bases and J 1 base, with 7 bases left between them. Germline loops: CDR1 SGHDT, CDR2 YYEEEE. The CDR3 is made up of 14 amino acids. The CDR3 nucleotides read TGTGCCAGCAGCTTGGGGGGCCTTAACTATGGCTACACCTTC. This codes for CASSLGGLNYGYTF.

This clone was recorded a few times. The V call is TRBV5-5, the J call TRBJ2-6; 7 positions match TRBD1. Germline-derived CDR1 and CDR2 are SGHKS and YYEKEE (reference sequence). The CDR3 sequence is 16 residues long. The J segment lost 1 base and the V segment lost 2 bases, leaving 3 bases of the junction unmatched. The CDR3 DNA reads TGTGCCAGCAGCTTCGACAGGGCGTCTGGGGCCAACGTCCTGACTTTC. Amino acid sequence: CASSFDRASGANVLTF.

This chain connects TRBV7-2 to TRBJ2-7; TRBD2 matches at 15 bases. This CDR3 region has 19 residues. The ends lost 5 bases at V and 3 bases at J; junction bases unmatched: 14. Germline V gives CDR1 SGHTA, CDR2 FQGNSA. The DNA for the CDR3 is TGTGCCAGCAGCGCCCGGACTAGCGGGGGGGCTCTCCTCGGCTACGAGCAGTACTTC. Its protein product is CASSARTSGGALLGYEQYF.

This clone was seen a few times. The CDR3 sequence is CASSTAEEEQYF. The CDR3 coding sequence is TGTGCCAGTAGTACCGCGGAGGAGGAGCAGTACTTC. The chain uses TRBV19 and TRBJ2-7; the D gene is possibly TRBD2 (5 bases). This CDR3 has 12 amino acids. With 4 bases removed from V and 7 bases from J, the gap between germline ends came to 11 bases. The germline CDR1 and CDR2 sequences are LNHDA and SQIVND (reference sequence).

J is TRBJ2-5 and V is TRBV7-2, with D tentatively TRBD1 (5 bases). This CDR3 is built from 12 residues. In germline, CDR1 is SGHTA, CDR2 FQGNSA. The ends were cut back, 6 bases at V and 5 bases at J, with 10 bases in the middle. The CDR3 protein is CASRQGSETQYF. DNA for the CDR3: TGTGCCAGCAGGCAGGGTTCGGAGACCCAGTACTTC.

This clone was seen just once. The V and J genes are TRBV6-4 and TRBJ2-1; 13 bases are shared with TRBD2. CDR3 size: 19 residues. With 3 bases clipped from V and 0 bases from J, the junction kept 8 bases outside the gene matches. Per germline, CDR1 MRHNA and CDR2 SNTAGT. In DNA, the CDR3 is TGTGCCAGCAGTGAAACGGGACTAGCGGGGTTTAGCTCCTACAATGAGCAGTTCTTC. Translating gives CASSETGLAGFSSYNEQFF.

The CDR3 sequence: CASSLGRGGRSSYEQYF. The DNA for the CDR3 is TGTGCCAGCAGCTTAGGCCGCGGGGGTCGGAGCTCCTACGAGCAGTACTTC. The J gene is TRBJ2-7, the V gene TRBV13; 7 bases fit TRBD2. J was trimmed by 0 bases and V by 0 bases; bases with no gene match: 8. The germline gives CDR1 PRHDT, CDR2 FYEKMQ (reference sequence). This CDR3 has 17 residues.

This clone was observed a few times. CDR3 sequence (DNA): TGTGCCAGCATGAGGACAGGGAAGGCTGAAAAACTGTTTTTT. Translating gives CASMRTGKAEKLFF. The chain is built from TRBV27 and TRBJ1-4; 8 nucleotides match TRBD1. This CDR3 region has 14 residues. CDR1 is MNHEY and CDR2 is SMNVEV in the germline V gene (reference sequence). After removal of 7 bases from V and 7 bases from J, the junction contained 8 bases not matched to a gene.

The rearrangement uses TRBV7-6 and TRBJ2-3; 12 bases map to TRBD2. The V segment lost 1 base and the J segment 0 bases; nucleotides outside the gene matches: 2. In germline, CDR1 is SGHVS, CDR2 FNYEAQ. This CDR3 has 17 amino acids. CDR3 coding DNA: TGTGCCAGCAGCTTAGGACTAGCGGGGGCTAGCACAGATACGCAGTATTTT. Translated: CASSLGLAGASTDTQYF.

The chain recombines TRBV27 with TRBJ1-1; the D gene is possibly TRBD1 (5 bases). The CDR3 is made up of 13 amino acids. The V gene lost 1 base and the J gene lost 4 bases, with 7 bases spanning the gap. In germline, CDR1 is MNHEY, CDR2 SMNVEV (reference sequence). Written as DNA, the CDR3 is TGTGCCAGCAGTTTATTCAGGGCCACTGAAGCTTTCTTT. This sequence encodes CASSLFRATEAFF.

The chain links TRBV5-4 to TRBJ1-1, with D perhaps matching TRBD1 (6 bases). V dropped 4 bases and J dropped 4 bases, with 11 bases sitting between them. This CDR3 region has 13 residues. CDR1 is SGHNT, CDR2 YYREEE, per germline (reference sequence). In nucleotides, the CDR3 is TGTGCCAGCAGCCACAGGGTTGGCACTGAAGCTTTCTTT. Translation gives CASSHRVGTEAFF.

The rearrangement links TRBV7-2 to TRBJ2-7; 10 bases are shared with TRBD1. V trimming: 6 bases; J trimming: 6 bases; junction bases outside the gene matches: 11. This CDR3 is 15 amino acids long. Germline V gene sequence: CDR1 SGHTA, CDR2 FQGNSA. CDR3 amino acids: CASRPDRGSPGEQYF. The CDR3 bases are TGTGCCAGCAGGCCGGACAGGGGGTCTCCGGGCGAGCAGTACTTC.

For the CDR3, the DNA is TGCGCCAGCAGCCCGGGCGACAGGGGATCGAGCGAGCAGTACTTC. Translating it yields CASSPGDRGSSEQYF. V and J are TRBV5-1 and TRBJ2-7, with 8 bases matching TRBD1. The CDR3 totals 15 residues. Germline lookup yields CDR1 SGHRS and CDR2 YFSETQ. V dropped 4 bases and J dropped 6; count of bases not matched to a gene: 12.

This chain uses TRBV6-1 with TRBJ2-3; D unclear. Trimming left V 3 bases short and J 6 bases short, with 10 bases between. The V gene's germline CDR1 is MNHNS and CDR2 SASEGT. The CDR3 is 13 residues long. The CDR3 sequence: CASSDPPVDTQYF. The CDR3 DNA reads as TGTGCCAGCAGTGATCCCCCCGTGGATACGCAGTATTTT.

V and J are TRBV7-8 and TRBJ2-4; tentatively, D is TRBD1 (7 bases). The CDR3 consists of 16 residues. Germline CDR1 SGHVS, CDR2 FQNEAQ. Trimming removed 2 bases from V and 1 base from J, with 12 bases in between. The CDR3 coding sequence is TGTGCCAGCAGCTTATCGGAGGGGGCGGCCAAAAACATTCAGTACTTC. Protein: CASSLSEGAAKNIQYF.

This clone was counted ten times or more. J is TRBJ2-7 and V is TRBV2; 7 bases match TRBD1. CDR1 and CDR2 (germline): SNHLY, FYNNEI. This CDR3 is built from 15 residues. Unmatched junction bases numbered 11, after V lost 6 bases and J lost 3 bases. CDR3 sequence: CASRYGTDSSYEQYF. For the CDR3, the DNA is TGTGCCAGCAGGTATGGGACAGATTCTAGCTACGAGCAGTACTTC. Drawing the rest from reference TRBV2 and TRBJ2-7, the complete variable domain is EPEVTQTPSHQVTQMGQEVILRCVPISNHLYFYWYRQILGQKVEFLVSFYNNEISEKSEIFDDQFSVERPDGSNFTLKIRSTKLEDSAMYFCASRYGTDSSYEQYFGPGTRLTVT.

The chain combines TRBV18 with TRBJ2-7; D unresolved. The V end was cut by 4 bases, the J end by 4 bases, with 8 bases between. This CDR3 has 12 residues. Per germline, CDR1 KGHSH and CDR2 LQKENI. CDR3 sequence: CASSLRVYEQYF. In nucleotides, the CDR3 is TGTGCCAGCTCACTCCGTGTATACGAGCAGTACTTC.

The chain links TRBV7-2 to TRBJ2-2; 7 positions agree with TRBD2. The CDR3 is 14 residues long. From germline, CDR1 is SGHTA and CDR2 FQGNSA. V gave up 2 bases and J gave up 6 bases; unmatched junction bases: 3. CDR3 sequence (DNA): TGTGCCAGCAGCTTAATCCGGGAGGCCGGGGAGCTGTTTTTT. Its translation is CASSLIREAGELFF.

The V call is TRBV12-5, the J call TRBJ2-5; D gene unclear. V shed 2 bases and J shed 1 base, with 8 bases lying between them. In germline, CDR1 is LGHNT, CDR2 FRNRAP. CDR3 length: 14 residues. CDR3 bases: TGTGCTAGTGGTTTGTCCTGGCCCCAAGAGACCCAGTACTTC. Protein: CASGLSWPQETQYF.

The CDR3 DNA reads TGTGCCAGCCGGAAGACCGGGACAGGGAAAGGGGAGCTGTTTTTT. Its protein is CASRKTGTGKGELFF. The V and J genes are TRBV19 and TRBJ2-2; 9 nucleotides match TRBD1. From germline, CDR1 is LNHDA and CDR2 SQIVND (reference sequence). Losses at the gene ends were 9 bases for V and 8 bases for J; bases not matched to a gene: 13. The length of the CDR3 is 15 residues.

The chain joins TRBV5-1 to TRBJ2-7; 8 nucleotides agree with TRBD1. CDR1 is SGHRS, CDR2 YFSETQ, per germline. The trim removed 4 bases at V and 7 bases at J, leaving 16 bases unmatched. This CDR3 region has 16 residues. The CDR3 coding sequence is TGCGCCAGCAGCGCCACTCAAGGACAGGGTAGGAAAGAGCAGTACTTC. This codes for CASSATQGQGRKEQYF.